This T cell receptor beta chain was recorded in a study of OX40 agonist ivuxolimab in advanced cancers. Across the whole study: Patients got intravenous ivuxolimab at 0.01 to 10 mg/kg every 2 weeks. Patients were around 83% male with ages about 23 to 90, mean 60.

The method was immunoSEQ multiplex PCR; TCRdb's version includes in-frame clones alone and lacks a portion of them. The sample holds 8,000 to 10,000 clones, about 89% seen once. Study conclusions and caveats: More expanded clones were found, on average, in CD8+ than in CD4+ T cells. At doses 0.1 to 3.0 mg/kg, CD4+ and CD8+ clones expanded.

V was cut by 4 bases and J by 6 bases, with 4 bases left in between. The length of the CDR3 is 10 residues. The germline CDR1 and CDR2 sequences are MNHNS and SASEGT. To note about this clone: Antigen: not known.

This chain connects TRBV6-1 to TRBJ2-7; no reliable D call. This specimen consisted of CD4+ or CD8+ T cells sorted from blood, obtained in a trial of the OX40 agonist ivuxolimab. The clonotype was recovered from an adult with an advanced solid tumor such as melanoma, head and neck, liver or kidney cancer. CDR3 amino acids: CASSAGEQYF. In DNA, the CDR3 is TGTGCCAGCAGTGCTGGCGAGCAGTACTTC.